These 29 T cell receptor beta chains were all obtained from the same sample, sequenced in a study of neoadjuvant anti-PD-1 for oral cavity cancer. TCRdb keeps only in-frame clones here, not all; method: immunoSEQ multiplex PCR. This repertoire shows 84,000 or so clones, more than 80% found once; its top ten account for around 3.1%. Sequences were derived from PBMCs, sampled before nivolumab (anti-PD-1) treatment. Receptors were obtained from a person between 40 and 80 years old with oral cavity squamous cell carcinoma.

CDR3 sequence (DNA): TGTGCCAGCAGTGAAGGTCAGGGGGGTCTCACTGAAGCTTTCTTT. It yields the protein CASSEGQGGLTEAFF. The V and J genes are TRBV2 and TRBJ1-1, with TRBD1 matching 7 bases. Looked up from germline, CDR1 is SNHLY and CDR2 is FYNNEI. Trimming removed 1 base from V and 4 bases from J; junction bases left unmatched: 6. This CDR3 has 15 residues.

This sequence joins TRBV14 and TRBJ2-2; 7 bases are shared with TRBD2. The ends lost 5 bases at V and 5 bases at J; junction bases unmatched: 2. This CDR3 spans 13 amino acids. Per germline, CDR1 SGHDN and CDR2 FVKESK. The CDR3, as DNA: TGTGCCAGCAGCGGGAGGGGAACCGGGGAGCTGTTTTTT. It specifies CASSGRGTGELFF.

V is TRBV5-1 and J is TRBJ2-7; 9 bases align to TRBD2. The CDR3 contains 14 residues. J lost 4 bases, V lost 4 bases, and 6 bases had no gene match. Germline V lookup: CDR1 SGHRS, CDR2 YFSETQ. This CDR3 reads CASSQAGGAYEQYF. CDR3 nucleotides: TGCGCCAGCAGCCAAGCGGGAGGCGCGTACGAGCAGTACTTC. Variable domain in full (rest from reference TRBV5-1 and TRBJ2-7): KAGVTQTPRYLIKTRGQQVTLSCSPISGHRSVSWYQQTPGQGLQFLFEYFSETQRNKGNFPGRFSGRQFSNSRSEMNVSTLELGDSALYLCASSQAGGAYEQYFGPGTRLTVT.

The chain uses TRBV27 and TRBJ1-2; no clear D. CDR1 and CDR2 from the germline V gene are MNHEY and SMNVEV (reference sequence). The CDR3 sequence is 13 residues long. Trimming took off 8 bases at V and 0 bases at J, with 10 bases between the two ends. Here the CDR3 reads CASGDGTNYGYTF. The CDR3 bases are TGTGCCAGCGGAGATGGGACTAACTATGGCTACACCTTC.

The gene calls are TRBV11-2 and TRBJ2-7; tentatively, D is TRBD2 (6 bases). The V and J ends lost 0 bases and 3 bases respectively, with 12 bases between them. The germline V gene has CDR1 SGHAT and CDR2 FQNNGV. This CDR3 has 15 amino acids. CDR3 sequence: CASSLEREPGYEQYF. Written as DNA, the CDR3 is TGTGCCAGCAGCTTAGAACGGGAGCCGGGCTACGAGCAGTACTTC.

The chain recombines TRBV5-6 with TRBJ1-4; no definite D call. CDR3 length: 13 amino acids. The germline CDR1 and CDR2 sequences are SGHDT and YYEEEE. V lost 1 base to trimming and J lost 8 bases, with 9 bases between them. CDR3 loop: CASSLPTNEKLFF. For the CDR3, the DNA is TGTGCCAGCAGCTTGCCCACCAACGAAAAACTGTTTTTT.

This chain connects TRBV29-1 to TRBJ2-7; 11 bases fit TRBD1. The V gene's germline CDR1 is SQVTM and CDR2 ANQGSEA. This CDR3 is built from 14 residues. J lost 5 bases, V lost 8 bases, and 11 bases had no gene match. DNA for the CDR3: TGCAGCATCTACCGCGGACAGGGGGCTAACGAGCAGTACTTC. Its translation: CSIYRGQGANEQYF.

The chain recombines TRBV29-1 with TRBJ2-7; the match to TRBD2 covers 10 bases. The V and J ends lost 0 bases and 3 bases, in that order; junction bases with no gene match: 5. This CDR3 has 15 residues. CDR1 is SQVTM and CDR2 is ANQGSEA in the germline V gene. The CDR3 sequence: CSVEDPASGSYEQYF. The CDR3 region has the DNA TGCAGCGTTGAAGACCCGGCTAGCGGGAGCTACGAGCAGTACTTC.

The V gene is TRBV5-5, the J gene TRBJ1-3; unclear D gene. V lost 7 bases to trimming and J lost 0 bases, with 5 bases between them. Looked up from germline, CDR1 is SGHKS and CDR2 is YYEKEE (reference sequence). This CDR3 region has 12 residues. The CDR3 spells CASGASGNTIYF. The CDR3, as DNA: TGTGCCAGCGGTGCCTCTGGAAACACCATATATTTT. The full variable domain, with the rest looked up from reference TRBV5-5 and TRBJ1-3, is DAGVTQSPTHLIKTRGQQVTLRCSPISGHKSVSWYQQVLGQGPQFIFQYYEKEERGRGNFPDRFSARQFPNYSSELNVNALLLGDSALYLCASGASGNTIYFGEGSWLTVV.

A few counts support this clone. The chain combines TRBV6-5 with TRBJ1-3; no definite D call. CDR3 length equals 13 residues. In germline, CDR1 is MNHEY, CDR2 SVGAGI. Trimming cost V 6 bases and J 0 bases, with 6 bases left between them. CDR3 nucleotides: TGTGCCAGCAGCTCATCCTCTGGAAACACCATATATTTT. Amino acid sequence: CASSSSSGNTIYF.

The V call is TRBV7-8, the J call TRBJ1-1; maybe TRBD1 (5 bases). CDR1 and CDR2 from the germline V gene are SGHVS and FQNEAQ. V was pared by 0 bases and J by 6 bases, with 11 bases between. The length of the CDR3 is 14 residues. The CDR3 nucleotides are TGTGCCAGCAGCTTAGCGCAAGGGGCCGCTGAAGCTTTCTTT. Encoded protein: CASSLAQGAAEAFF.

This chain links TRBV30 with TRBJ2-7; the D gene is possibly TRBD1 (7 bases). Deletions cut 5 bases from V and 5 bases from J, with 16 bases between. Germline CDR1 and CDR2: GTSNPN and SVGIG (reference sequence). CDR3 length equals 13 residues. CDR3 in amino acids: CAWGGQGGNEQYF. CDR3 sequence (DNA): TGTGCCTGGGGCGGTCAGGGGGGAAACGAGCAGTACTTC.

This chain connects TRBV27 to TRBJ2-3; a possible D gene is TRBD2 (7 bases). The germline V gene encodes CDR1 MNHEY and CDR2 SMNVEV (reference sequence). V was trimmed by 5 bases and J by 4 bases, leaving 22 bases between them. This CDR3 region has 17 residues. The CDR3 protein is CASSPEGGGPPADTQYF. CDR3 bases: TGTGCCAGCAGTCCTGAAGGGGGAGGGCCCCCCGCAGATACGCAGTATTTT.

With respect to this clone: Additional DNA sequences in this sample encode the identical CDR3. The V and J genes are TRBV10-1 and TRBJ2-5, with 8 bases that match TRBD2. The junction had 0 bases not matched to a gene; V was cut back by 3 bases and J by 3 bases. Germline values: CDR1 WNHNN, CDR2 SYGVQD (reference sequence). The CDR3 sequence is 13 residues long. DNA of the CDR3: TGCGCCAGCAGTGAAGCGGGAGAAGAGACCCAGTACTTC. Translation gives CASSEAGEETQYF.

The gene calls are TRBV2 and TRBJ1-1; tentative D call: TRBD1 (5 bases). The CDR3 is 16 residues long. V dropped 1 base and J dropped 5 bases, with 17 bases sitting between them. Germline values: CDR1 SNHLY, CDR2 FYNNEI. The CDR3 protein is CASSEGAGTWGTEAFF. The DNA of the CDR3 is TGTGCCAGCAGTGAAGGAGCGGGGACGTGGGGGACTGAAGCTTTCTTT.

CDR3 in DNA: TGTGCCAGTCAGCGGAACGGCCGCTACACCTTC. Encoded protein: CASQRNGRYTF. The rearrangement uses TRBV19 and TRBJ1-2; no clear D. Trimming stripped 8 bases from V and 9 bases from J, with 13 bases between. This CDR3 region has 11 residues. Germline CDR1 reads LNHDA; CDR2 reads SQIVND (reference sequence).

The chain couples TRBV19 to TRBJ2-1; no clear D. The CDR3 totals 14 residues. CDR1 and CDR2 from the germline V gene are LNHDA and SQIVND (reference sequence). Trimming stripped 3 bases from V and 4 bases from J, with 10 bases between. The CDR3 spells CASSIGAGYNEQFF. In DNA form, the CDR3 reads TGTGCCAGTAGTATTGGTGCTGGATACAATGAGCAGTTCTTC.

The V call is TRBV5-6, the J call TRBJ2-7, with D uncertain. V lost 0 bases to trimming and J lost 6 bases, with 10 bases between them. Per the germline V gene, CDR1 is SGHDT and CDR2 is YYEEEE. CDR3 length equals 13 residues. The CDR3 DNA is TGTGCCAGCAGCTTGGTGGCAGCTGGCGAGCAGTACTTC. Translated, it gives CASSLVAAGEQYF.

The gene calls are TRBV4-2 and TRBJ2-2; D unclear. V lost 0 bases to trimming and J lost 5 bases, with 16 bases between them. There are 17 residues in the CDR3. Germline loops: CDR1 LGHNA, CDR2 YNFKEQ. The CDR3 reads CASSQDPDSGRTGELFF. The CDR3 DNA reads TGTGCCAGCAGCCAAGACCCCGACTCGGGTCGGACCGGGGAGCTGTTTTTT.

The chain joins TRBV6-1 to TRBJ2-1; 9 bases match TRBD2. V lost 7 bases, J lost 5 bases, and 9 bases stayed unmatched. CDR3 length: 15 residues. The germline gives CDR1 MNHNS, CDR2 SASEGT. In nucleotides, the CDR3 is TGTGCCAGCATTAATAGCGGGAGTCTCGACAATGAGCAGTTCTTC. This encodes CASINSGSLDNEQFF.

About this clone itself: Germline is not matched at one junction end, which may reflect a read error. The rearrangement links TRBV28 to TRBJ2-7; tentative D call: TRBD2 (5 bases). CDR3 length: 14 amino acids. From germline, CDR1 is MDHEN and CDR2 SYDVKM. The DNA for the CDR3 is TGTGCCAGCAGTCGTGCGGGCGGGCCCTCTGAGCGGTACTTC. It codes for CASSRAGGPSERYF.

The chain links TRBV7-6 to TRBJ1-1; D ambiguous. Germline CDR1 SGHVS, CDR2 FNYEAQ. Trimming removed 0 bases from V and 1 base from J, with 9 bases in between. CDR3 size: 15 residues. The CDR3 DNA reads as TGTGCCAGCAGCTTAGCGCTGGAGGGGAACACTGAAGCTTTCTTT. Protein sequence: CASSLALEGNTEAFF.

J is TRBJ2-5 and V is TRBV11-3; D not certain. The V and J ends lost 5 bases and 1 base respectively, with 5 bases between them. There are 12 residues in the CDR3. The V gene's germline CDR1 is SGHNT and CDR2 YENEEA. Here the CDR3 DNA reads TGTGCCAGCAGCGCAACCCAAGAGACCCAGTACTTC. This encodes CASSATQETQYF.

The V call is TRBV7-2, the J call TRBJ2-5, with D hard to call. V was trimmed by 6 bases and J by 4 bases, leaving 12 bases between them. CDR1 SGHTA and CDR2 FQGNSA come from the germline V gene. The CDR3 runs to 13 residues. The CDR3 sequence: CASSRSTVETQYF. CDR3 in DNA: TGTGCCAGCAGTCGTTCGACGGTAGAGACCCAGTACTTC.

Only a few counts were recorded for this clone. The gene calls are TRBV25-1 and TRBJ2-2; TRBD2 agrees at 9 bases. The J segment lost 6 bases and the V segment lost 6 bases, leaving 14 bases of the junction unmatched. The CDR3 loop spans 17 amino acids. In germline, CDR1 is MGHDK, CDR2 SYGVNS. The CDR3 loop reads CASSPASFSGSPGELFF. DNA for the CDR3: TGTGCCAGCAGCCCCGCCAGCTTTAGCGGGAGTCCCGGGGAGCTGTTTTTT.

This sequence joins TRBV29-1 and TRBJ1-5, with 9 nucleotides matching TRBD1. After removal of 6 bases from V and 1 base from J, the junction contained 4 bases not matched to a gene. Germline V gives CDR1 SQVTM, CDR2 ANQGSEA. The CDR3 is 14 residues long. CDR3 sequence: CSVTGGGSNQPQHF. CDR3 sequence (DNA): TGCAGCGTCACAGGGGGCGGAAGCAATCAGCCCCAGCATTTT. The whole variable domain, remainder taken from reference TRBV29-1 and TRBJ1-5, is SAVISQKPSRDICQRGTSLTIQCQVDSQVTMMFWYRQQPGQSLTLIATANQGSEATYESGFVIDKFPISRPNLTFSTLTVSNMSPEDSSIYLCSVTGGGSNQPQHFGDGTRLSIL.

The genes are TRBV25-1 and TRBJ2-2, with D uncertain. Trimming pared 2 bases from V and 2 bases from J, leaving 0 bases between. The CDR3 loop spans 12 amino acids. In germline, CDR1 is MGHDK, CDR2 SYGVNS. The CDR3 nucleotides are TGTGCCAGCAGTGAAAACACCGGGGAGCTGTTTTTT. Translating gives CASSENTGELFF.

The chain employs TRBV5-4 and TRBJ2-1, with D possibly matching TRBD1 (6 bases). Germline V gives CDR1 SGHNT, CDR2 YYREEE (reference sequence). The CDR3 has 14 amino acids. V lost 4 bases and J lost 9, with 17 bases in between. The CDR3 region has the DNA TGTGCCAGCAGCACACGAAACCAGGGGCTTGAGCAGTTCTTC. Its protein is CASSTRNQGLEQFF.

The CDR3 is CASSPPLAGWGEQYF. The CDR3 nucleotides are TGTGCCAGCAGTCCCCCACTAGCGGGTTGGGGCGAGCAGTACTTC. This sequence joins TRBV28 and TRBJ2-7, with TRBD2 matching 9 bases. The CDR3 runs to 15 residues. CDR1 MDHEN and CDR2 SYDVKM come from the germline V gene. The V and J ends lost 5 bases and 6 bases, in that order; junction bases with no gene match: 11.